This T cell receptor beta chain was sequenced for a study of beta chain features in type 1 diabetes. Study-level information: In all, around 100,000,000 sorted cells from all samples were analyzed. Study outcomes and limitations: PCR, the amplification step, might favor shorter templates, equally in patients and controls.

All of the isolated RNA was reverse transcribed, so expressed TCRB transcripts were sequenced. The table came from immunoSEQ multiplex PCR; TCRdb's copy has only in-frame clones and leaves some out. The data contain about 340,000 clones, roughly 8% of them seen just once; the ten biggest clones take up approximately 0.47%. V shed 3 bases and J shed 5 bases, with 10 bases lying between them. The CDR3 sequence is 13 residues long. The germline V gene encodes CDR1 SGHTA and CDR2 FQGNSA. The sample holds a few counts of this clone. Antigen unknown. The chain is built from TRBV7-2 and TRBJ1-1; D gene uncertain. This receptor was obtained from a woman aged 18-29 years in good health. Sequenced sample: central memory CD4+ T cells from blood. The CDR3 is CASSFPAGTEAFF. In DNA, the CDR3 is TGTGCCAGCAGCTTTCCTGCTGGGACTGAAGCTTTCTTT.